This T cell receptor (beta chain) was obtained from a study of blood T cells in healthy people across ages. Notes on the study in general: Aged donors had fewer naive CD4+ cells and lower diversity than long-lived donors.

Healthy Russian Caucasian donors spanned ages 6 to 90 years. Together with a sample-barcoded 5' primer, a J-beta primer mix was included in a second PCR lasting about 7 to 11 cycles. Every cDNA molecule carried a tag from a template-switch adaptor bearing 12 random nucleotides. From the 5' RACE reads, TCRdb called clonotypes with MiXCR, one entry per CDR3 protein. The sample lists 800,000 to 950,000 distinct CDR3 sequences, 25% to 30% occurring once. This CDR3 has 15 residues. The trim removed 6 bases at V and 5 bases at J, leaving 7 bases unmatched. CDR1 and CDR2 (germline): SGHVS, FNYEAQ. With respect to this clonotype: The antigen is not known.

This same sample was also taken into another study, of T cells of mothers and their children.

Material for sequencing was blood. The rearrangement joins TRBV7-6 to TRBJ2-5; 12 nucleotides line up with TRBD2. This receptor was obtained from a woman in her forties in good health. CDR3: CASRPSGGESETQYF. CDR3 DNA: TGTGCCAGCAGACCTAGCGGGGGGGAGTCGGAGACCCAGTACTTC.